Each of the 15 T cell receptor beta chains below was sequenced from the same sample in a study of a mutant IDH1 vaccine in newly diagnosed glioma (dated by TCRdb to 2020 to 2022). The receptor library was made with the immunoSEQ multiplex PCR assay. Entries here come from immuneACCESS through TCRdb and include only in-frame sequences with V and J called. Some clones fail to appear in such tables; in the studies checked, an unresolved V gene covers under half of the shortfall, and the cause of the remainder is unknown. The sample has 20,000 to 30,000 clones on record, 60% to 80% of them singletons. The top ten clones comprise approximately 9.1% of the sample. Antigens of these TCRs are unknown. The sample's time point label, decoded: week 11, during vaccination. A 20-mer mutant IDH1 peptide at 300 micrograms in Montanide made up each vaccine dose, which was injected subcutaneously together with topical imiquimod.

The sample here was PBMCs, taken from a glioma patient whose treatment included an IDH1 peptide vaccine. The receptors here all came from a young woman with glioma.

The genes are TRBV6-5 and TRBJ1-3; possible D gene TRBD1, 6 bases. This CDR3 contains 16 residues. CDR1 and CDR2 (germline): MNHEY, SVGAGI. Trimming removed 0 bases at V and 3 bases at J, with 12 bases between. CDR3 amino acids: CASSYSFEGGGNTIYF. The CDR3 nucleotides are TGTGCCAGCAGTTACTCGTTTGAGGGGGGTGGAAACACCATATATTTT.

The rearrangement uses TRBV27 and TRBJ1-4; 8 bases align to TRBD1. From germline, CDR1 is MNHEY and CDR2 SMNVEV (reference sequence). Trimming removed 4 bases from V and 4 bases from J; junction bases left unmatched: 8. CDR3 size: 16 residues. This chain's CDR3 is CASSSYGQGLNEKLFF. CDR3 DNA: TGTGCCAGCAGTTCGTATGGACAGGGACTTAATGAAAAACTGTTTTTT.

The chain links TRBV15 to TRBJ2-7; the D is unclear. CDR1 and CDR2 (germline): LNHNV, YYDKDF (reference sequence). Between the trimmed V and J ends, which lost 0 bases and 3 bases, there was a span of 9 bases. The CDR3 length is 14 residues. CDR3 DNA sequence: TGTGCCACCAGCAGAGACAGTGGTGGCTACGAGCAGTACTTC. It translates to CATSRDSGGYEQYF.

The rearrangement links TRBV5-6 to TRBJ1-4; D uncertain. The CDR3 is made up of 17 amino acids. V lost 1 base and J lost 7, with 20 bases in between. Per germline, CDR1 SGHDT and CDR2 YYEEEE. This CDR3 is CASSLWISFDGSEKLFF. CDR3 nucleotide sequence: TGTGCCAGCAGCTTGTGGATAAGTTTCGACGGGAGTGAAAAACTGTTTTTT.

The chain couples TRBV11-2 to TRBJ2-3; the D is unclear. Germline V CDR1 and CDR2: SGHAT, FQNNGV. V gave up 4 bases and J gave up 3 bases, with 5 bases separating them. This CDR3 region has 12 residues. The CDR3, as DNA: TGTGCCAGCAGCTATGTAACAGATACGCAGTATTTT. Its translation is CASSYVTDTQYF.

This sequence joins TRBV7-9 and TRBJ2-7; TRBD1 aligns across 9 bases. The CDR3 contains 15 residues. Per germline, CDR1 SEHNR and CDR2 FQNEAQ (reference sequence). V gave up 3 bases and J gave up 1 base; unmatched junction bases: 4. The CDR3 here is CASSFRDRDSYEQYF. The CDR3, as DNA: TGTGCCAGCAGCTTCCGGGACAGGGATTCCTACGAGCAGTACTTC.

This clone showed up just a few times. The CDR3, as DNA: TGCGCCAGCAGCTTCCGGGAACACCTGCCTGGATACGAGCAGTACTTC. Protein sequence: CASSFREHLPGYEQYF. This chain connects TRBV4-1 to TRBJ2-7, with D possibly being TRBD2 (5 bases). V lost 5 bases and J lost 4, with 21 bases in between. From germline, CDR1 is MGHRA and CDR2 YSYEKL. CDR3 length: 16 residues.

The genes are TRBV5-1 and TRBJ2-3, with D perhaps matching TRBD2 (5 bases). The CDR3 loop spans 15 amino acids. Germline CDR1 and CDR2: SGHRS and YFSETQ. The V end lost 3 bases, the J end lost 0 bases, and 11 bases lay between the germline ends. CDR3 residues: CASSSGWVSTDTQYF. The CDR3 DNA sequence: TGCGCCAGCAGCTCGGGGTGGGTCAGCACAGATACGCAGTATTTT.

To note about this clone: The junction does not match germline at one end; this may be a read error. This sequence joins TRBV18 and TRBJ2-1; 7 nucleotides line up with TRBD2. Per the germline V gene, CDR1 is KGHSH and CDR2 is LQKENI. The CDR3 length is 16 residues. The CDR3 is CASSPLANPTAREQFF. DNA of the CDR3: TGTGCCAGCTCGCCACTAGCGAACCCGACCGCGAGGGAGCAGTTCTTC. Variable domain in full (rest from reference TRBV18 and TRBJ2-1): NAGVMQNPRHLVRRRGQEARLRCSPMKGHSHVYWYRQLPEEGLKFMVYLQKENIIDESGMPKERFSAEFPKEGPSILRIQQVVRGDSAAYFCASSPLANPTAREQFFGPGTRLTVL.

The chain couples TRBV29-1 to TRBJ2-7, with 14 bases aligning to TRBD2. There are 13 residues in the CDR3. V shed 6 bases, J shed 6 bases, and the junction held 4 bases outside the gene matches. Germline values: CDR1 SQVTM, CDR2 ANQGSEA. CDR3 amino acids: CSVGTSGSSEQYF. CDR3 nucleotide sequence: TGCAGCGTAGGGACTAGCGGGAGTAGCGAGCAGTACTTC.

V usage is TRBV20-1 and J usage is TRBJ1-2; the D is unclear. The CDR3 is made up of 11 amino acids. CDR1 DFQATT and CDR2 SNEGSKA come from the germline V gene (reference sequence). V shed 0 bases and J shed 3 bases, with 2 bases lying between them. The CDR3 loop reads CSARDDYGYTF. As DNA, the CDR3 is TGCAGTGCTAGAGATGACTATGGCTACACCTTC.

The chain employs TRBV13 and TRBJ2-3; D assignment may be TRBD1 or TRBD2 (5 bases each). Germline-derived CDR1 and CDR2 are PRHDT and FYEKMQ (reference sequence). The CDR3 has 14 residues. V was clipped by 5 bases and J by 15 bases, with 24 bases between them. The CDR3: CASSRDPVEGPAYF. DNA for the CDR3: TGTGCCAGCAGCCGCGACCCTGTCGAGGGGCCGGCATATTTT.

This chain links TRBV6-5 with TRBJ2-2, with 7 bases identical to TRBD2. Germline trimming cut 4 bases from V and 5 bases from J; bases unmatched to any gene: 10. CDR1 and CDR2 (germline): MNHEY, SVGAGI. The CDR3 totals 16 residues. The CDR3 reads CASSSEQRGQTGELFF. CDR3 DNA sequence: TGTGCCAGCAGTTCCGAACAGCGGGGCCAAACCGGGGAGCTGTTTTTT.

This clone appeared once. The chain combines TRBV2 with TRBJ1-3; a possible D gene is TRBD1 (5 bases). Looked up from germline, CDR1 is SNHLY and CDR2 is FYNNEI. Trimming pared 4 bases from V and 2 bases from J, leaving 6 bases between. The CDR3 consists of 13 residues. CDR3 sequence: CASSAGPGNTIYF. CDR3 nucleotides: TGTGCCAGCAGTGCAGGGCCTGGAAACACCATATATTTT.

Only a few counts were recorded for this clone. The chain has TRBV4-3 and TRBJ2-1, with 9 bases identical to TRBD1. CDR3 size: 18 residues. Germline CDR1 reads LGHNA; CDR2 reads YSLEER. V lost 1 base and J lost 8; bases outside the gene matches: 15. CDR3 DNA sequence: TGCGCCAGCAGCCAAGGTGAACTCAGAGACAGGGGGGGCGATGAGCAGTTCTTC. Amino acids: CASSQGELRDRGGDEQFF.